This T cell receptor (beta chain) appears in the sequencing data of a study of blood T cell repertoires in COVID-19. About the research overall: Both acute and convalescent COVID-19 samples were obtained from the United States, Italy and Spain. T cells, B-cell-depleted T cells, or PBMCs supplied cDNA or gDNA.

CDR1 is GTSNPN, CDR2 SVGIG, per germline (reference sequence). With 1 base removed from V and 7 bases from J, the gap between germline ends came to 11 bases. This CDR3 is built from 13 residues. Participants' reported clinical history set cohort assignment. Resolution of symptoms, clearance, or two negative PCRs was present in recovered Cohort 3 donors. Some clones are missing from TCRdb's copy, which holds only in-frame ones; the method was immunoSEQ multiplex PCR. The profile shows around 330,000 clones, about nine tenths of them singletons. This sequence was found in a woman aged 18-29 years who had recovered from COVID-19. The V call is TRBV30, the J call TRBJ1-5; tentative D call: TRBD1 (5 bases). The sample consisted of PBMCs or T cells enriched from blood (not recorded which). As DNA, the CDR3 is TGTGCCTGGAGTGGTGGGGGGGGACAGCCCCAGCATTTT. Protein: CAWSGGGGQPQHF.